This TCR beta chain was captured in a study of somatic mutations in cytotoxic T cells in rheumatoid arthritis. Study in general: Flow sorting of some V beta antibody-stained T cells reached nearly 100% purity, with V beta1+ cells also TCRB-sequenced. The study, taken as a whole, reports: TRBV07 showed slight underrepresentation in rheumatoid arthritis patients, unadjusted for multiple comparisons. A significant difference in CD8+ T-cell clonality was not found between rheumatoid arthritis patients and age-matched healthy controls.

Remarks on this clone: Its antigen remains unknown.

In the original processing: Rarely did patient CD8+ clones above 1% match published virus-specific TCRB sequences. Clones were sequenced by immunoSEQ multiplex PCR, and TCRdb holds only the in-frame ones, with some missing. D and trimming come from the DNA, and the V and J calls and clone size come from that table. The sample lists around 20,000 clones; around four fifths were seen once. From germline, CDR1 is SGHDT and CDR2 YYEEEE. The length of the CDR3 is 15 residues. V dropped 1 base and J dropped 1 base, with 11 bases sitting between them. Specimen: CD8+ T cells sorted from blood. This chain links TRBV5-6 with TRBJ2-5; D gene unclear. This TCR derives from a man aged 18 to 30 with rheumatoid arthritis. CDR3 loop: CASSLISGRQETQYF. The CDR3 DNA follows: TGTGCCAGCAGCTTGATTTCTGGCCGCCAAGAGACCCAGTACTTC.